Listed below are T cell receptor beta chains from one sample, sequenced in a study of blood T cell repertoires in COVID-19. TCRdb keeps only in-frame clones here, not all; method: immunoSEQ multiplex PCR. This sample has roughly 230,000 clones, with around 89% found just once. The sequenced material came from peripheral blood. These receptors all stem from a woman between 55 and 75 years old with COVID-19, enrolled during active disease. Each CDR3 is given with its conserved first and last residue. D genes are given only for firm matches. Where a row states a size, it is once, few, many or the class of an expanded clone; other rows omit it.

CDR3aa | CDR3nt | abundance | j_gene | d_gene | v_gene | len
CASTGRMSEKLFF | TGTGCCAGCACCGGGAGAATGAGTGAAAAACTGTTTTTT | few | TRBJ1-4 | . | TRBV21-1 | 13
CASSPQWGYTYEQYF | TGTGCCAGCAGCCCCCAATGGGGCTACACCTACGAGCAGTACTTC | . | TRBJ2-7 | . | TRBV7-2 | 15
CASSYGSSTAYEQYF | TGTGCCAGCAGTTACGGCTCTAGCACAGCCTACGAGCAGTACTTC | . | TRBJ2-7 | . | TRBV6-5 | 15
CASSLTGGLDTEAFF | TGTGCCAGCAGCTTGACAGGGGGATTGGACACTGAAGCTTTCTTT | . | TRBJ1-1 | TRBD1 | TRBV11-3 | 15
CASSEAPPAGINQPQHF | TGTGCCAGCAGTGAAGCGCCACCTGCAGGGATCAATCAGCCCCAGCATTTT | . | TRBJ1-5 | . | TRBV6-1 | 17
CASGDTYYEQYF | TGTGCCAGCGGTGACACCTACTACGAGCAGTACTTC | . | TRBJ2-7 | . | TRBV25-1 | 12
CASSVSQGARSPLHF | TGTGCCAGCAGCGTTTCTCAGGGGGCTAGATCACCCCTCCACTTT | . | TRBJ1-6 | TRBD1 | TRBV7-6 | 15
CASSQDTGPGDYGYTF | TGCGCCAGCAGCCAAGATACAGGACCGGGAGACTATGGCTACACCTTC | . | TRBJ1-2 | . | TRBV4-3 | 16
CASSRDGINQPQHF | TGTGCCAGCAGCCGTGACGGGATAAATCAGCCCCAGCATTTT | once | TRBJ1-5 | . | TRBV7-2 | 14
CASSLALPFGQNTEAFF | TGTGCCAGCAGCTTAGCCCTGCCATTCGGACAGAACACTGAAGCTTTCTTT | . | TRBJ1-1 | . | TRBV7-2 | 17
CASSPSGGGRNYGYTF | TGTGCCAGCAGCCCTTCGGGTGGGGGCCGCAACTATGGCTACACCTTC | . | TRBJ1-2 | . | TRBV7-8 | 16
CASGPDRESYEQYF | TGTGCCAGCGGGCCGGACAGGGAAAGCTACGAGCAGTACTTC | . | TRBJ2-7 | TRBD1 | TRBV6-5 | 14
CASSFRYGTEAFF | TGTGCCAGCAGCTTCAGGTATGGCACTGAAGCTTTCTTT | . | TRBJ1-1 | . | TRBV11-3 | 13
CSVASRGELFF | TGCAGCGTTGCGTCCCGCGGGGAGCTGTTTTTT | . | TRBJ2-2 | . | TRBV29-1 | 11